A single sample gave rise to the 8 T cell receptor beta chains below, sequenced in a study of cytomegalovirus exposure and HLA in healthy donors. Researchers ran the PCR with 60 Vbeta and 13 Jbeta primers. The protocol was immunoSEQ multiplex PCR, while the TCRdb copy is restricted to in-frame clones and leaves out a portion. The repertoire holds some 200,000 clones, with about 70% as singletons. The sample was PBMCs. These receptors originate from a woman aged 25 to 39 in good health and CMV-seronegative.

V usage is TRBV5-1 and J usage is TRBJ1-4, with 11 bases that match TRBD1. The CDR3 consists of 15 residues. CDR1 is SGHRS and CDR2 is YFSETQ in the germline V gene. V trimming: 4 bases; J trimming: 9 bases; junction bases outside the gene matches: 8. The CDR3 bases are TGCGCCAGCAGCCGGGCGGGACAGGGGGAGAAAAAACTGTTTTTT. As protein: CASSRAGQGEKKLFF. The complete variable domain, with remaining parts taken from reference TRBV5-1 and TRBJ1-4, reads KAGVTQTPRYLIKTRGQQVTLSCSPISGHRSVSWYQQTPGQGLQFLFEYFSETQRNKGNFPGRFSGRQFSNSRSEMNVSTLELGDSALYLCASSRAGQGEKKLFFGSGTQLSVL.

The chain recombines TRBV7-2 with TRBJ1-5, with TRBD1 matching over 10 bases. CDR1 is SGHTA and CDR2 is FQGNSA in the germline V gene. V was clipped by 1 base and J by 2 bases; unmatched bases: 2. This CDR3 spans 16 amino acids. This chain's CDR3 is CASSLDGQGGNQPQHF. The CDR3 DNA sequence: TGTGCCAGCAGCTTAGATGGACAGGGGGGCAATCAGCCCCAGCATTTT.

V and J are TRBV7-9 and TRBJ1-4; D unresolved. Per the germline V gene, CDR1 is SEHNR and CDR2 is FQNEAQ (reference sequence). V shed 5 bases and J shed 8 bases, with 21 bases lying between them. This CDR3 is 16 amino acids long. CDR3 nucleotide sequence: TGTGCCAGCAGCCCAACCCGCCTACCAGGAGGGGAAAAACTGTTTTTT. Its translation is CASSPTRLPGGEKLFF.

DNA of the CDR3: TGCGCCAGCAGCCCAACAGCGGCGGGGGGGACAATTGAGCAGTTCTTC. This encodes CASSPTAAGGTIEQFF. This chain connects TRBV5-1 to TRBJ2-1; 9 nucleotides agree with TRBD2. The germline CDR1 and CDR2 sequences are SGHRS and YFSETQ. The CDR3 spans 16 residues. Germline trimming cut 4 bases from V and 9 bases from J; bases unmatched to any gene: 14.

This clone was observed a handful of times. This chain connects TRBV6-5 to TRBJ1-2, with D possibly TRBD1 on 6 matching bases. The CDR3 is 13 amino acids. The germline CDR1 and CDR2 sequences are MNHEY and SVGAGI. The germline V and J ends were trimmed by 2 bases and 4 bases, with 8 bases remaining between them. CDR3 nucleotides: TGTGCCAGCAGTTACGTACAGGGCTATGGCTACACCTTC. Protein sequence: CASSYVQGYGYTF.

The chain uses TRBV27 and TRBJ2-1, with 9 bases aligning to TRBD2. In germline, CDR1 is MNHEY, CDR2 SMNVEV (reference sequence). With V trimmed by 3 bases and J by 7 bases, 7 bases remained unmatched. The CDR3 loop spans 15 amino acids. CDR3 amino acids: CASSFLASGENEQFF. CDR3 sequence (DNA): TGTGCCAGCAGTTTTCTTGCTAGCGGGGAGAATGAGCAGTTCTTC.

This sequence joins TRBV2 and TRBJ2-1, with a possible D match to TRBD2 (6 bases). The CDR3 is 16 residues long. V lost 4 bases, J lost 4 bases, and 17 bases lay in between. The V gene's germline CDR1 is SNHLY and CDR2 FYNNEI. In DNA, the CDR3 is TGTGCCAGCAGTGTCCGAGGAGGGGAAACATACAATGAGCAGTTCTTC. Protein sequence: CASSVRGGETYNEQFF.

The genes are TRBV6-5 and TRBJ2-2; tentatively, D is TRBD2 (7 bases). From germline, CDR1 is MNHEY and CDR2 SVGAGI. The V end was cut by 4 bases, the J end by 4 bases, with 13 bases between. The CDR3 runs to 15 residues. CDR3 nucleotide sequence: TGTGCCAGCAGTTGGGGGGGCGCGGGCACCGGGGAGCTGTTTTTT. This gives the protein CASSWGGAGTGELFF.